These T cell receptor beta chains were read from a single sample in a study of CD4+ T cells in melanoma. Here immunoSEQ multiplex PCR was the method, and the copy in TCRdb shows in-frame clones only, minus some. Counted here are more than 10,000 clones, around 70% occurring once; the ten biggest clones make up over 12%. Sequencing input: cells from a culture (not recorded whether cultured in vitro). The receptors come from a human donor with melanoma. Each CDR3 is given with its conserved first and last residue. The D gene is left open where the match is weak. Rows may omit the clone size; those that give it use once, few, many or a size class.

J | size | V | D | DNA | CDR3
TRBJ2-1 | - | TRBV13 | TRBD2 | TGTGCCAGCAGCACCCGGACTAGGGCACTCTCTGAGCAGTTCTTC | CASSTRTRALSEQFF
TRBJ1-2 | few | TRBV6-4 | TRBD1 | TGTGCCAGCAGGAATGACAGGGGCTCCGGCTACACCTTC | CASRNDRGSGYTF
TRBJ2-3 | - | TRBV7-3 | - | TGTGCCAGCAGCCCAGAGGTCAGGGGGGGGGTTAACACAGATACGCAGTATTTT | CASSPEVRGGVNTDTQYF
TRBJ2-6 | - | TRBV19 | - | TGTGCCAGTAGTATAGGTGGAGCGAACTCTGGGGCCAACGTCCTGACTTTC | CASSIGGANSGANVLTF
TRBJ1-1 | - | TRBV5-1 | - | TGCGCCAGCAGCTTGTATAGAAACACTGAAGCTTTCTTT | CASSLYRNTEAFF
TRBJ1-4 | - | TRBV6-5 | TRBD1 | TGTGCCAGCAGTTACTCGGGACAGGGGCGTCAAAAACTGTTTTTT | CASSYSGQGRQKLFF
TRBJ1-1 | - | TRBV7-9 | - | TGTGCCAGCAGCATCATCGGACAGCCGAACACTGAAGCTTTCTTT | CASSIIGQPNTEAFF
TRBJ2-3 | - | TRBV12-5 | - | TGTGCTAGTGCATCTTCGGGGGCAGATACGCAGTATTTT | CASASSGADTQYF
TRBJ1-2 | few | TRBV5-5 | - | TGTGCCAGCAGCTTGCAGGTTCAGCCCTATGGCTACACCTTC | CASSLQVQPYGYTF
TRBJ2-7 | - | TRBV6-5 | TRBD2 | TGTGCCAGCAGTCCGACTAGCGGGGGGTTATACGAGCAGTACTTC | CASSPTSGGLYEQYF
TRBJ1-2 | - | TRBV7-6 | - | TGTGCCAGCAGCCCCGACAGTAGCGGTGGCTACACCTTC | CASSPDSSGGYTF
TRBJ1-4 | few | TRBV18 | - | TGTGCCAGCTCACCCTACAGGGATGGTGAAAAACTGTTTTTT | CASSPYRDGEKLFF
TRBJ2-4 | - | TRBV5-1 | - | TGCGCCAGCAGCTCGGGACCCGGGGACATTCAGTACTTC | CASSSGPGDIQYF
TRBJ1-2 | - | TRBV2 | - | TGTGCCAGCAGTGACCAGCCTAACTATGGCTACACCTTC | CASSDQPNYGYTF
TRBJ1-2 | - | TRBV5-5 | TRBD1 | TGTGCCAGCAGCTTGGCGGGACAGAGAAACTATGGCTACACCTTC | CASSLAGQRNYGYTF
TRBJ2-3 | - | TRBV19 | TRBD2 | TGTGCCAGTAGTCATAGGGGACTACCCACAGATACGCAGTATTTT | CASSHRGLPTDTQYF
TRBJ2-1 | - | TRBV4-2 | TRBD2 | TGTGCCAGCAGCTCGACCGGGACTAGCGTGTTTAGCTCCTACAATGAGCAGTTCTTC | CASSSTGTSVFSSYNEQFF
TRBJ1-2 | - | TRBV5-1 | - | TGCGCCAGCAGCTTGCCTAAAGGGGCTCATCCCTATGGCTACACCTTC | CASSLPKGAHPYGYTF
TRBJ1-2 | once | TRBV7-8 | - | TGTGCCAGCAACCTGGGGGGTCGGTATGGCTACACCTTC | CASNLGGRYGYTF
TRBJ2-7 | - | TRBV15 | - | TGTGCCACCAGCAGAGAACCCCTTTACGAGCAGTACTTC | CATSREPLYEQYF
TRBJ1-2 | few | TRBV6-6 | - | TGTGCCAGCAGTTACTCGAGGGCGGGAGGCTACACCTTC | CASSYSRAGGYTF
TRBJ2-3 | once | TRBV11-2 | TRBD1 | TGTGCCAGCAGCGTCCGGACAGGGGGCGACACAGATACGCAGTATTTT | CASSVRTGGDTDTQYF
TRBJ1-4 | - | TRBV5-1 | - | TGCGCCAGCAGCATGGGACCGGTCGAAAAACTGTTTTTT | CASSMGPVEKLFF
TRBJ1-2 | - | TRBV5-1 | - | TGCGCCAGCAGCTCGGGGTTCCGCTACACCTTC | CASSSGFRYTF
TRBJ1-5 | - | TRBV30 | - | TGTGCCCCCCCGGCCCGGGGGAGCAATCAGCCCCAGCATTTT | CAPPARGSNQPQHF
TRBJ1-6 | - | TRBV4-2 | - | TGTGCCAGCAGCCAATTTACTCTTAATTCACCCCTCCACTTT | CASSQFTLNSPLHF
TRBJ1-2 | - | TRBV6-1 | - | TGTGCCAGCAGCTTTTTGGCTAACTATGGCTACACCTTC | CASSFLANYGYTF
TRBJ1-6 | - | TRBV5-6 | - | TGTGCCAGCAGCTTGGCTGCCGTTTCACCCCTCCACTTT | CASSLAAVSPLHF
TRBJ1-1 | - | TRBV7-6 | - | TGTGCCAGCAGCCTTCGGGCAGGGGATACTGAAGCTTTCTTT | CASSLRAGDTEAFF
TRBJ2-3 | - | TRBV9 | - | TGTGCCAGCAGCTCGGGGGGCTGGAGCACAGATACGCAGTATTTT | CASSSGGWSTDTQYF
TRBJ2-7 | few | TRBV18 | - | TGTGCCAGCTCACCACAACTGGCTACCTACGAGCAGTACTTC | CASSPQLATYEQYF
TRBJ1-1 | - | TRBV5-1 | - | TGCGCCAGCAGCGGAGGGGGTGGGAACACTGAAGCTTTCTTT | CASSGGGGNTEAFF
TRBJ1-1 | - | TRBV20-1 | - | TGCAGTGCTAGCTTGTCGGGAAAAGCTTTCTTT | CSASLSGKAFF
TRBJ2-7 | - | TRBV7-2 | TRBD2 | TGTGCCAGCAGCTCTCGCGTCGGTAGCGGGGGGGCCGGAGAGCAGTACTTC | CASSSRVGSGGAGEQYF
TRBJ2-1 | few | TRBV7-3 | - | TGTGCCAGCAGCTTAGTCCCAGCAACCCACAATGAGCAGTTCTTC | CASSLVPATHNEQFF
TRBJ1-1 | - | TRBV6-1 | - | TGTGCCAGCAGTGCGACCTTGAACACTGAAGCTTTCTTT | CASSATLNTEAFF
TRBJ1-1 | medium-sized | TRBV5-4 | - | TGTGCCAGCAGCTTACAGGGTGGGAACACTGAAGCTTTCTTT | CASSLQGGNTEAFF
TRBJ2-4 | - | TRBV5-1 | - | TGCGCCAGCAGCTTGGACGCGGTACGGGCCAAAAACATTCAGTACTTC | CASSLDAVRAKNIQYF
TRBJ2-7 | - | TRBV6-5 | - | TGTGCCAGCAGTTACGCCCGGGGGCGATACGAGCAGTACTTC | CASSYARGRYEQYF
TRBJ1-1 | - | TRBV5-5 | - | TGTGCCAGCAGCGGATTAAACACTGAAGCTTTCTTT | CASSGLNTEAFF
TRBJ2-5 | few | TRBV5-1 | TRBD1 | TGCGCCAGCAGCACGGGACAGCAGGGAGAGACCCAGTACTTC | CASSTGQQGETQYF
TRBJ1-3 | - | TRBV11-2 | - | TGTGCCAGCAGCTTAGGGGCCTCCAGGTCGGGGTCTGGAAACACCATATATTTT | CASSLGASRSGSGNTIYF
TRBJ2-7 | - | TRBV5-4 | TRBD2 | TGTGCCAGCAGCCTCCGGGCTAGCGGGGGCTACGAGCAGTACTTC | CASSLRASGGYEQYF
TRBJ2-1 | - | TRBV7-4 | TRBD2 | TGTGCCAGCATGCGGAAGCGGGGGCTGTTCTTC | CASMRKRGLFF
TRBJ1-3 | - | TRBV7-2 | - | TGTGCCAGCAGCTCTATTACCTCTGGAAACACCATATATTTT | CASSSITSGNTIYF
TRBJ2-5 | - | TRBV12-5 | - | TGTGCTAGTGGTCACGATTGGCCGGGGGAGACCCAGTACTTC | CASGHDWPGETQYF
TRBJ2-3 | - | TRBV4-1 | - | TGCGCCAGCAGCCAAGGGTTAGGGATCGGCCGCCGGGATACGCAGTATTTT | CASSQGLGIGRRDTQYF
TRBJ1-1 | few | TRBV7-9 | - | TGTGCCAGCAGCTTAGAGACAGTAGCAGCTTTCTTT | CASSLETVAAFF
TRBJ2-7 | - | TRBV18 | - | TGTGCCAGCTCACTGACAACGGGGGAGGACGAGCAGTACTTC | CASSLTTGEDEQYF
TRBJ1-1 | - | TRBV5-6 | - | TGTGCCAGCAGCCCTGGGGCAGCTCCTGGGACTTTCTTT | CASSPGAAPGTFF
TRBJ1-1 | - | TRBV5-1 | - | TGCGCCAGCAGCCGAGATCCGAACACTGAAGCTTTCTTT | CASSRDPNTEAFF
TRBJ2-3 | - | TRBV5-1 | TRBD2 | TGCGCCAGCAGCTTGACGGGGGGGCCCGGCACAGATACGCAGTATTTT | CASSLTGGPGTDTQYF